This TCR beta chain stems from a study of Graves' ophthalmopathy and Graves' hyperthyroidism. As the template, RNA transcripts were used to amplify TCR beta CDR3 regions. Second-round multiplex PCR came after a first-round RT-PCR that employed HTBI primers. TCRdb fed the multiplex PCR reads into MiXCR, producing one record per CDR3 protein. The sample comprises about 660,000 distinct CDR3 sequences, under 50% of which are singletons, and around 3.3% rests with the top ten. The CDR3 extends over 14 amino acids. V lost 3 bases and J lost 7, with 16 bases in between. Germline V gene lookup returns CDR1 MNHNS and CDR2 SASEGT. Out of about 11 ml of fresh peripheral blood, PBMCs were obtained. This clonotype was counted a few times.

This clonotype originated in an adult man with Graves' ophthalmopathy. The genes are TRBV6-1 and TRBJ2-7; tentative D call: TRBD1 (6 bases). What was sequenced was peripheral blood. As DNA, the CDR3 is TGTGCCAGCAGTGACCCCGGACAGCCTACTGAGCAGTACTTC. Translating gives CASSDPGQPTEQYF.